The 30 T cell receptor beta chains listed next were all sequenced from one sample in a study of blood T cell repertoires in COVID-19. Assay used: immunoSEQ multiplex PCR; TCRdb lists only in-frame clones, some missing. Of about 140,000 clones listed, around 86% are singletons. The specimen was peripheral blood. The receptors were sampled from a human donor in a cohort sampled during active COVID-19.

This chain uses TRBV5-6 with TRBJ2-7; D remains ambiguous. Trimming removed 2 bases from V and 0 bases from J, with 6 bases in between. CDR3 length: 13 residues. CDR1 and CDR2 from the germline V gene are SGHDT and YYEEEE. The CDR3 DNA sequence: TGTGCCAGCAGCTTAGTAGTCTCCTACGAGCAGTACTTC. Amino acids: CASSLVVSYEQYF.

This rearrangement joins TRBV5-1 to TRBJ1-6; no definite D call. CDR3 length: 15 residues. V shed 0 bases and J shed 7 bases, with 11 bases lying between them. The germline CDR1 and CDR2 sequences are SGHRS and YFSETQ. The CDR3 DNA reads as TGCGCCAGCAGCTTGGACCCCTCCGGGAATTCACCCCTCCACTTT. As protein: CASSLDPSGNSPLHF.

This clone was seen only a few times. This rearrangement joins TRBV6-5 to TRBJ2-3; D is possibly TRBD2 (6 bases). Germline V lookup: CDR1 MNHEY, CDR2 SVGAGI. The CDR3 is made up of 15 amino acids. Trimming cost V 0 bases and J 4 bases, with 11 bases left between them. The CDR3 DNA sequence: TGTGCCAGCAGTTACTCAGCCGGAGGGTCAGATACGCAGTATTTT. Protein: CASSYSAGGSDTQYF.

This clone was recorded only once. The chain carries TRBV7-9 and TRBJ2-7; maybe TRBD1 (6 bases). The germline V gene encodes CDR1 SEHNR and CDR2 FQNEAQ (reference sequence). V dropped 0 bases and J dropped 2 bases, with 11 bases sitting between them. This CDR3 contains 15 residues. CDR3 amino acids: CASSLAAGVAYEQYF. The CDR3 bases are TGTGCCAGCAGCTTAGCGGCAGGGGTGGCCTACGAGCAGTACTTC.

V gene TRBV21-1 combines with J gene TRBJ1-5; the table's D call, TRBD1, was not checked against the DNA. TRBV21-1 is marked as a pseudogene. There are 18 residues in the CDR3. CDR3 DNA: TGTGCCAGCAGCAAACTCCCGACAGGGGGCTGGTGCAATCAGCCCCAGCATTTT. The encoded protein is CASSKLPTGGWCNQPQHF.

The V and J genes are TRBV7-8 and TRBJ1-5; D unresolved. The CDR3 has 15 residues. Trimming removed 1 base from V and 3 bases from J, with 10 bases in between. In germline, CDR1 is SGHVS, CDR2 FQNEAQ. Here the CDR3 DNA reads TGTGCCAGCAGCTTAGTATCAGGTTACAATCAGCCCCAGCATTTT. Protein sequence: CASSLVSGYNQPQHF.

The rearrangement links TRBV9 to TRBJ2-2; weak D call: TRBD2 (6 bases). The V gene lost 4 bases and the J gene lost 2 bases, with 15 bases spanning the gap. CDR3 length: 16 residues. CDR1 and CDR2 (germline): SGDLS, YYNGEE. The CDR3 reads CASSPRSGVNTGELFF. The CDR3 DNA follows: TGTGCCAGCAGCCCCAGGTCGGGAGTAAACACCGGGGAGCTGTTTTTT.

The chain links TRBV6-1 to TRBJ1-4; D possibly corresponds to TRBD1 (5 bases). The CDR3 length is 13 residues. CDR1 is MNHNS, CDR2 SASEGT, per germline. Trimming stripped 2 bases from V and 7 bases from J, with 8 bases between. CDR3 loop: CASSESGGEKLFF. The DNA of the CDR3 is TGTGCCAGCAGTGAATCCGGGGGTGAAAAACTGTTTTTT.

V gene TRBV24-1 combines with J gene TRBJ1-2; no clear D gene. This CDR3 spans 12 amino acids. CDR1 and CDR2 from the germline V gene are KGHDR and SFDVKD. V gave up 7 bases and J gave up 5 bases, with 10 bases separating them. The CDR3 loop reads CATSNREYGYTF. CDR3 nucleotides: TGTGCCACCAGCAATAGGGAGTATGGCTACACCTTC.

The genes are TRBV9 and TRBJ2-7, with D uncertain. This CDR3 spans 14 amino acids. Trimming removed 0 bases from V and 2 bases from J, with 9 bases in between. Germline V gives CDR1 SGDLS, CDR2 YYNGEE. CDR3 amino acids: CASSVDNSPYEQYF. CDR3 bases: TGTGCCAGCAGCGTAGACAACAGCCCCTACGAGCAGTACTTC.

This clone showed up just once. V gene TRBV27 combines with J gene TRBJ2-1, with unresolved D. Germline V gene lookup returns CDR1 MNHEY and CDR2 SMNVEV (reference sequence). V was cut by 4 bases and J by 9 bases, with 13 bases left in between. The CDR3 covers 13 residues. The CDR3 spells CASSSRLDFEQFF. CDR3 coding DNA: TGTGCCAGCAGTTCCAGACTGGATTTTGAGCAGTTCTTC.

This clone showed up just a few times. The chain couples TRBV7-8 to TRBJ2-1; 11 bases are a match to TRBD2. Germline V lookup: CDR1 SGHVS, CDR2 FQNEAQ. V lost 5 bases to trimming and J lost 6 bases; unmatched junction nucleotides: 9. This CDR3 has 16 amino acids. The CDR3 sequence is CASSPRLAGSLNEQFF. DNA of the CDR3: TGTGCCAGCAGCCCCAGACTAGCGGGGAGTCTCAATGAGCAGTTCTTC. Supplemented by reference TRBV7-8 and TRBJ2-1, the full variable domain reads GAGVSQSPRYKVAKRGQDVALRCDPISGHVSLFWYQQALGQGPEFLTYFQNEAQLDKSGLPSDRFFAERPEGSVSTLKIQRTQQEDSAVYLCASSPRLAGSLNEQFFGPGTRLTVL.

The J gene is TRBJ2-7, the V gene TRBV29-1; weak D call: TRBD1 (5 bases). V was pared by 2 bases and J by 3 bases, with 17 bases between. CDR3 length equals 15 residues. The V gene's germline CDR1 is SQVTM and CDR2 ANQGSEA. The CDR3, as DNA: TGCAGCGTTGAATGGGCAGGGAATCAAGGCTACGAGCAGTACTTC. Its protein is CSVEWAGNQGYEQYF.

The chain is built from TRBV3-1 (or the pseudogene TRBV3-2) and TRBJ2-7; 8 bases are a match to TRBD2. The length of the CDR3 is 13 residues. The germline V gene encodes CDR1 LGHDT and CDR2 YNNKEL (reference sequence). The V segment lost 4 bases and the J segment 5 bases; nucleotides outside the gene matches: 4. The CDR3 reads CASSPSGSHEQYF. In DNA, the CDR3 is TGTGCCAGCAGCCCAAGCGGGAGTCACGAGCAGTACTTC.

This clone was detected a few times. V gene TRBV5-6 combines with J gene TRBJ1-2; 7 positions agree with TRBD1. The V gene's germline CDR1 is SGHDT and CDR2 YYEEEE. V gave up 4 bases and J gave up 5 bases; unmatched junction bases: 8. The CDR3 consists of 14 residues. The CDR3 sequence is CASSPLRGWYGYTF. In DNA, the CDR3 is TGTGCCAGCAGCCCGCTCAGGGGGTGGTATGGCTACACCTTC.

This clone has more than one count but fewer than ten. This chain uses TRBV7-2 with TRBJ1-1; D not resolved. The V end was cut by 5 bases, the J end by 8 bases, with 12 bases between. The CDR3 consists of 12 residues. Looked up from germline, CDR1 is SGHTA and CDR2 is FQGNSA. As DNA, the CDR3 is TGTGCCAGCAGCCCTAATCAGGAAGAAGCTTTCTTT. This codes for CASSPNQEEAFF.

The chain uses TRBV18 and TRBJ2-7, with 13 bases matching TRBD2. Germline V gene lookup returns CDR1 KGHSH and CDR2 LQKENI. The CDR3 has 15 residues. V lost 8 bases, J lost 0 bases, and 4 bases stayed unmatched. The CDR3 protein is CASRGTSGNSYEQYF. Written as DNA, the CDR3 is TGTGCCAGCCGCGGGACTAGCGGGAACTCCTACGAGCAGTACTTC.

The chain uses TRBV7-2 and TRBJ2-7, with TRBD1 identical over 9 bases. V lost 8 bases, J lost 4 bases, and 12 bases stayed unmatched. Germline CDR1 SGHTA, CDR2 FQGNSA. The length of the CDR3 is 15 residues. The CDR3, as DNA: TGTGCCAGCTACGCCAGGGGACAGGGACGTTACGAGCAGTACTTC. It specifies CASYARGQGRYEQYF.

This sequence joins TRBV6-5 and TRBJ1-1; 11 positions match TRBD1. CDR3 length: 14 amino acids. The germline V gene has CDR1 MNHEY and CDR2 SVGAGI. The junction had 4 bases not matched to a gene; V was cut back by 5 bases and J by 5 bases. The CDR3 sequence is CASSPDRGHTEAFF. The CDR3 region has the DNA TGTGCCAGCAGTCCGGACAGGGGGCATACTGAAGCTTTCTTT.

The CDR3 protein is CASSRTGTGVQNQPQHF. The CDR3 bases are TGTGCCAGCAGCAGAACCGGGACAGGGGTACAAAATCAGCCCCAGCATTTT. The gene calls are TRBV5-5 and TRBJ1-5; 10 bases are a match to TRBD1. This CDR3 is 17 amino acids long. V lost 4 bases to trimming and J lost 4 bases; unmatched junction nucleotides: 11. Germline V gene data show CDR1 as SGHKS and CDR2 as YYEKEE (reference sequence).

CDR3 residues: CASSGRQGPYEQYF. The CDR3 region has the DNA TGTGCCAGCAGTGGCCGGCAGGGCCCCTACGAGCAGTACTTC. The chain links TRBV2 to TRBJ2-7; perhaps TRBD1 as D (5 bases). This CDR3 is built from 14 residues. CDR1 is SNHLY and CDR2 is FYNNEI in the germline V gene. V was pared by 4 bases and J by 2 bases, with 12 bases between.

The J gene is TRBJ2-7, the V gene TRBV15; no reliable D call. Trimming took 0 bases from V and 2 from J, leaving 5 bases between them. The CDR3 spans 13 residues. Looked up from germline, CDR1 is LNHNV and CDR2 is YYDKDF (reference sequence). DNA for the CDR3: TGTGCCACCAGCAGAGACCTAACCTACGAGCAGTACTTC. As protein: CATSRDLTYEQYF.

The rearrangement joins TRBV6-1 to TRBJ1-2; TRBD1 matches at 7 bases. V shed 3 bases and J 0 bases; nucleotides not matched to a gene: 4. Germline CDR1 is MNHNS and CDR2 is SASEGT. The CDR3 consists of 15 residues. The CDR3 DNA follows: TGTGCCAGCAGTGATATAGGGGGCACTAACTATGGCTACACCTTC. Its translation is CASSDIGGTNYGYTF.

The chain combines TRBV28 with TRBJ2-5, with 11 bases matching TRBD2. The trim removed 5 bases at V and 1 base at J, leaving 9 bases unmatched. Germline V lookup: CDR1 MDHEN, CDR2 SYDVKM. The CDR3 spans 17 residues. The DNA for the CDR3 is TGTGCCAGCAGTCCATGGAGGGGACTAGCGGCCCAAGAGACCCAGTACTTC. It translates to CASSPWRGLAAQETQYF.

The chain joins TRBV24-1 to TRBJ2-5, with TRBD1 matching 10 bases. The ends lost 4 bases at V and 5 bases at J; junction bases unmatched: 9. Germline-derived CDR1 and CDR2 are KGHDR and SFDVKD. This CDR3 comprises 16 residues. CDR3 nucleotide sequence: TGTGCCACCAGTGACCCAAGCCTGGACAGGGGGGAGACCCAGTACTTC. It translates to CATSDPSLDRGETQYF.

CDR3 residues: CASRPPGSASSYEQYF. In nucleotides, the CDR3 is TGTGCCAGCAGGCCTCCGGGAAGCGCAAGCTCCTACGAGCAGTACTTC. The chain uses TRBV11-2 and TRBJ2-7; possible D gene TRBD2, 5 bases. Trimming took off 6 bases at V and 0 bases at J, with 18 bases between the two ends. CDR1 is SGHAT, CDR2 FQNNGV, per germline. This CDR3 spans 16 amino acids.

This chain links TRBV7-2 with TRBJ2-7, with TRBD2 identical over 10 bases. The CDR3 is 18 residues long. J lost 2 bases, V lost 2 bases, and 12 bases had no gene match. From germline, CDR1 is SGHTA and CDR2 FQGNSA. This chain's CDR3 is CASSLRSGSGRDPYEQYF. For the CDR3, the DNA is TGTGCCAGCAGCTTAAGGTCGGGGAGCGGGAGGGACCCCTACGAGCAGTACTTC.

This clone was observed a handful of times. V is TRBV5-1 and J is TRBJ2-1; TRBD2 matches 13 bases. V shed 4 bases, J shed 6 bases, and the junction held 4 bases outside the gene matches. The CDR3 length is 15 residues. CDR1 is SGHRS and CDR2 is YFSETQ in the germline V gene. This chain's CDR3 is CASSTGTSGTNEQFF. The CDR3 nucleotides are TGCGCCAGCAGCACCGGGACTAGCGGGACCAATGAGCAGTTCTTC.

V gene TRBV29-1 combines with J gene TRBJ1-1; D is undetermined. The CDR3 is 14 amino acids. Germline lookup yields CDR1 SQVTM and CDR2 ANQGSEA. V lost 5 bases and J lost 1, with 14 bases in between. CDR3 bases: TGCAGCGTTCGGTGGATGGAGAAGAACACTGAAGCTTTCTTT. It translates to CSVRWMEKNTEAFF.

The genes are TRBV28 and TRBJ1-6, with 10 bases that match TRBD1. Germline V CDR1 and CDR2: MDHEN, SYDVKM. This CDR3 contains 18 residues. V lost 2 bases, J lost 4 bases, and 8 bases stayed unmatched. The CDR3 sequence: CASSLRGGQGRYNSPLHF. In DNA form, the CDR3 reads TGTGCCAGCAGTTTACGGGGGGGACAGGGGAGGTATAATTCACCCCTCCACTTT.